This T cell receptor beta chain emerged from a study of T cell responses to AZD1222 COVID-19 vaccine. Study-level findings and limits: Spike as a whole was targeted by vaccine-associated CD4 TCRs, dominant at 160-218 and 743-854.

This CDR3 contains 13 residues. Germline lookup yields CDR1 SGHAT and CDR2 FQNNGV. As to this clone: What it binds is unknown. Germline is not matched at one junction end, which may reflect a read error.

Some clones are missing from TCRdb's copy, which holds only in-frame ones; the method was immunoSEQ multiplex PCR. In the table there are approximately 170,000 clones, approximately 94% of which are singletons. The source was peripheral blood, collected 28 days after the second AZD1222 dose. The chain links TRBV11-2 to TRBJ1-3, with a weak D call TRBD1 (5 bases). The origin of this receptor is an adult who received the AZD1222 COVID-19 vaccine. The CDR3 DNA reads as TGTGCCAGCAGTTTAGGGACCCCAAACACCATATATTTT. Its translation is CASSLGTPNTIYF.